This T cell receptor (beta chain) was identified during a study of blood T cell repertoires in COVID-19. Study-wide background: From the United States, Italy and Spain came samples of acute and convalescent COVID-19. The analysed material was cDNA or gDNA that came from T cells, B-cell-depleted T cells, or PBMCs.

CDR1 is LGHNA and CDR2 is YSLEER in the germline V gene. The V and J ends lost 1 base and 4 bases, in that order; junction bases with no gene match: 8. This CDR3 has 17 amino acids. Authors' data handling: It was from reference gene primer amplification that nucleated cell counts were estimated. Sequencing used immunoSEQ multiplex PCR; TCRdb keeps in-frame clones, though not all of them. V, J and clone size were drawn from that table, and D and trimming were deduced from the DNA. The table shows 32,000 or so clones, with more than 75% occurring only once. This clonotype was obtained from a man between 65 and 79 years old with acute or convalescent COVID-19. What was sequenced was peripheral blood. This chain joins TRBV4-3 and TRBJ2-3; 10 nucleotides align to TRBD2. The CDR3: CASSQGSGGGSPDTQYF. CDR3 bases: TGCGCCAGCAGCCAAGGCAGCGGGGGGGGGTCCCCAGATACGCAGTATTTT.